One sample yielded the 14 T cell receptor beta chains listed below, sequenced in a study of early T cells in non-severe SARS-CoV-2 infection. MiXCR was run by TCRdb on the 5' RACE reads, yielding one entry per CDR3 protein. Of under 80,000 distinct CDR3 sequences detected, 13% appear once; the ten largest clones hold approximately 4.6%. The source material was whole blood. The receptors derive from an adult who was a healthcare worker with PCR-confirmed SARS-CoV-2 infection or an uninfected control (not recorded which).

This clonotype turned up a few times. The chain recombines TRBV11-2 with TRBJ1-4, with D unresolved. CDR1 is SGHAT, CDR2 FQNNGV, per germline. V lost 5 bases, J lost 8 bases, and 6 bases lay in between. The CDR3 has 11 residues. The CDR3 DNA reads as TGTGCCAGCAGCCCAGGAGAAAAACTGTTTTTT. Translated: CASSPGEKLFF.

This clonotype was seen many times. The CDR3 DNA sequence: TGCAGTACCAGACATAACCGTTCGATTAGCAATCAGCCCCAGCATTTT. Translating gives CSTRHNRSISNQPQHF. This chain connects TRBV20-1 to TRBJ1-5; D ambiguous. The CDR3 has 16 amino acids. The germline V gene encodes CDR1 DFQATT and CDR2 SNEGSKA (reference sequence). The germline V and J ends were trimmed by 8 bases and 0 bases, with 20 bases remaining between them.

V gene TRBV20-1 combines with J gene TRBJ2-7; TRBD2 agrees at 11 bases. J lost 3 bases, V lost 4 bases, and 5 bases had no gene match. In germline, CDR1 is DFQATT, CDR2 SNEGSKA (reference sequence). The CDR3 runs to 14 residues. The CDR3, as DNA: TGCAGTGCTATATCCCTAGCGGGGGGCTACGAGCAGTACTTC. Translated: CSAISLAGGYEQYF.

This clonotype has at least ten counts. The gene calls are TRBV11-2 and TRBJ2-1; D is undetermined. Trimming shortened V by 0 bases and J by 7 bases, and 7 bases separated the two germline ends. The CDR3 loop spans 13 amino acids. In germline, CDR1 is SGHAT, CDR2 FQNNGV. The CDR3 is CASSLDLANEQFF. The CDR3 nucleotides read TGTGCCAGCAGCTTAGATCTGGCTAATGAGCAGTTCTTC.

This chain links TRBV10-3 with TRBJ2-3; the D is unclear. Trimming took 4 bases from V and 1 from J, leaving 9 bases between them. The CDR3 spans 14 residues. CDR1 and CDR2 (germline): ENHRY, SYGVKD. DNA of the CDR3: TGTGCCATCAGTGGGTGGAAGGGCACAGATACGCAGTATTTT. Translating gives CAISGWKGTDTQYF.

In this sample, this clonotype turned up many times. The gene calls are TRBV12-3 or TRBV12-4 and TRBJ1-1; 8 bases agree with TRBD1. V lost 4 bases to trimming and J lost 8 bases; unmatched junction nucleotides: 6. The CDR3 consists of 13 residues. The CDR3: CASSSSTGVEAFF. CDR3 in DNA: TGTGCCAGCAGTTCCTCGACAGGGGTGGAAGCTTTCTTT.

This clonotype was seen many times. The chain is built from TRBV5-1 and TRBJ2-3; D unresolved. V was shortened by 4 bases and J by 4 bases, with 13 bases between the two germline ends. The germline CDR1 and CDR2 sequences are SGHRS and YFSETQ. This CDR3 region has 14 residues. The CDR3 protein is CASSPSRFSDTQYF. CDR3 nucleotide sequence: TGCGCCAGCAGCCCGAGTAGGTTTTCAGATACGCAGTATTTT.

This clonotype appeared many times. V and J are TRBV12-3 or TRBV12-4 and TRBJ2-3; 10 nucleotides align to TRBD2. V gave up 7 bases and J gave up 0 bases; unmatched junction bases: 4. This CDR3 spans 15 amino acids. This chain's CDR3 is CASNLAGASTDTQYF. Here the CDR3 DNA reads TGTGCCAGCAATCTAGCGGGGGCAAGCACAGATACGCAGTATTTT.

This clonotype was counted ten times or more. This CDR3 reads CASSSGTSGVTQYF. In DNA form, the CDR3 reads TGTGCCAGCTCATCAGGGACTAGCGGGGTTACGCAGTATTTT. The chain couples TRBV18 to TRBJ2-3; 13 nucleotides agree with TRBD2. Germline values: CDR1 KGHSH, CDR2 LQKENI. The CDR3 sequence is 14 residues long. Unmatched junction bases numbered 4, after V lost 5 bases and J lost 8 bases.

This rearrangement joins TRBV7-2 to TRBJ2-1; D is undetermined. Germline CDR1 is SGHTA and CDR2 is FQGNSA. Trimming left V 1 base short and J 8 bases short, with 3 bases between. CDR3 length: 11 amino acids. The CDR3 here is CASSLEHEQFF. CDR3 DNA: TGTGCCAGCAGCTTAGAGCATGAGCAGTTCTTC.

The rearrangement joins TRBV5-5 to TRBJ2-3; unclear D gene. Trimming left V 0 bases short and J 4 bases short, with 9 bases between. The CDR3 has 14 amino acids. CDR1 is SGHKS and CDR2 is YYEKEE in the germline V gene (reference sequence). The CDR3 here is CASSLGHLADTQYF. DNA of the CDR3: TGTGCCAGCAGCTTGGGGCATCTCGCAGATACGCAGTATTTT.

The table lists this clonotype with many counts. The chain carries TRBV19 and TRBJ1-2, with no clear D. Germline V gives CDR1 LNHDA, CDR2 SQIVND (reference sequence). CDR3 length: 14 amino acids. With 4 bases removed from V and 0 bases from J, the gap between germline ends came to 9 bases. CDR3 coding DNA: TGTGCCAGTAGTACATTCGAAACTAACTATGGCTACACCTTC. Its translation: CASSTFETNYGYTF.

Many counts were recorded for this clonotype. The rearrangement joins TRBV20-1 to TRBJ2-1; 10 bases fit TRBD2. There are 17 residues in the CDR3. Germline-derived CDR1 and CDR2 are DFQATT and SNEGSKA (reference sequence). Trimming cost V 3 bases and J 0 bases; bases outside gene matches: 8. The CDR3 here is CSARASGGSFSYNEQFF. CDR3 nucleotides: TGCAGTGCTAGGGCTAGCGGGGGTTCTTTCTCCTACAATGAGCAGTTCTTC.

The J gene is TRBJ1-1, the V gene TRBV10-3; 10 bases line up with TRBD1. With 5 bases clipped from V and 5 bases from J, the junction kept 5 bases outside the gene matches. CDR3 length: 14 residues. Germline V gene sequence: CDR1 ENHRY, CDR2 SYGVKD. CDR3 nucleotides: TGTGCCATCAGTCCCGGGACAGGGGTGACTGAAGCTTTCTTT. It encodes CAISPGTGVTEAFF.